The 2 T cell receptor beta chains below come from one sample, sequenced in a study of T-cell reconstitution after alpha-beta-depleted transplantation in children. Preparation of the TCRbeta library involved a method that used unique molecular identifiers. TCRdb reanalysed the PCR reads using MiXCR and keeps one entry per CDR3 protein. The sample contains around 600,000 distinct CDR3 sequences, more than 9% of which appear only once. The source was PBMCs from the stem cell graft donor, collected from the stem cell graft. All receptors derive from a human donor who donated a stem cell graft to a child with acute myeloid leukemia.

This rearrangement joins TRBV2 to TRBJ2-7; D gene ambiguous. Per the germline V gene, CDR1 is SNHLY and CDR2 is FYNNEI. The CDR3 runs 12 residues. Trimming pared 5 bases from V and 7 bases from J, leaving 12 bases between. The CDR3 reads CASSLITLEQYF. DNA of the CDR3: TGTGCCAGCAGTCTGATCACTCTAGAGCAGTACTTC. The full variable domain, with the rest looked up from reference TRBV2 and TRBJ2-7, is EPEVTQTPSHQVTQMGQEVILRCVPISNHLYFYWYRQILGQKVEFLVSFYNNEISEKSEIFDDQFSVERPDGSNFTLKIRSTKLEDSAMYFCASSLITLEQYFGPGTRLTVT.

V and J are TRBV11-2 and TRBJ2-1; a weak D match, TRBD1 (6 bases). This CDR3 has 16 amino acids. With 5 bases removed from V and 3 bases from J, the gap between germline ends came to 17 bases. The germline gives CDR1 SGHAT, CDR2 FQNNGV. The CDR3 region is CASSQVAGTNYNEQFF. Written as DNA, the CDR3 is TGTGCCAGCAGCCAAGTGGCCGGGACAAACTACAATGAGCAGTTCTTC.